This is a list of T cell receptor beta chains from one sample in a study of blood T cell repertoires in COVID-19. The repertoire was sequenced with immunoSEQ multiplex PCR; TCRdb's copy has only in-frame clones and lacks some. Of about 400,000 clones detected, around 87% appear once; the ten largest clones hold around 9.3%. Sequencing used PBMCs or T cells enriched from blood (not recorded which). The source is a woman aged 50 to 60 who had recovered from COVID-19. CDR3s include the opening cysteine and the closing phenylalanine or tryptophan. Each record gives: V gene, clone size, D gene, J gene, CDR3 DNA, CDR3 protein. D genes are given only for firm matches. Clone size is given for some rows only: seen once, a few or many times, or a class if the clone is expanded.

>TRBV19|NA|TRBD2|TRBJ2-1
TGTGCCAGTAGGGAAGCTAGCGGTTCCTACAATGAGCAGTTCTTC
CASREASGSYNEQFF
>TRBV28|NA|TRBD2|TRBJ2-5
TGTGCCAGCAGCCTACACGCGGGGGGGGTCGGAGAGGGAGAGACCCAGTACTTC
CASSLHAGGVGEGETQYF
>TRBV9|once|NA|TRBJ2-1
TGTGCCAGCAGCGTTAGCGGCTCCTACAATGAGCAGTTCTTC
CASSVSGSYNEQFF
>TRBV19|NA|TRBD1|TRBJ2-5
TGTGCCAGTAGTTTCCCTCAGGGGGTAGCAGAGACCCAGTACTTC
CASSFPQGVAETQYF
>TRBV7-9|NA|TRBD1|TRBJ2-2
TGTGCCAGCAGCCCGTGGACAGGTTCGAACACCGGGGAGCTGTTTTTT
CASSPWTGSNTGELFF
>TRBV6-2/TRBV6-3|NA|NA|TRBJ1-2
TGTGCCAGCAGTTACGACAGAAACTATGGCTACACCTTC
CASSYDRNYGYTF
>TRBV9|NA|NA|TRBJ2-7
TGTGCCAGCAGCCCGACGACAGCTACCTACGAGCAGTACTTC
CASSPTTATYEQYF
>TRBV27|NA|NA|TRBJ2-7
TGTGCCAGCAGTTTATCTGCGGGGTTCTACGAGCAGTACTTC
CASSLSAGFYEQYF
>TRBV3-1/TRBV3-2|NA|NA|TRBJ2-1
TGTGCCAGCAGCCAAGATTTAGCACTCTACAATGAGCAGTTCTTC
CASSQDLALYNEQFF
>TRBV28|NA|NA|TRBJ1-1
TGTGCCAGCAGGCGTTGGGGGGAGGGGACTGAAGCTTTCTTT
CASRRWGEGTEAFF
>TRBV18|NA|NA|TRBJ1-1
TGTGCCAGCTCACCACCGAACCAGGGGACCTTGAACACTGAAGCTTTCTTT
CASSPPNQGTLNTEAFF
>TRBV28|NA|NA|TRBJ1-2
TGTGCCAGCAGTTCCGTAATCTATGGCTACACCTTC
CASSSVIYGYTF
>TRBV5-6|NA|NA|TRBJ1-6
TGTGCCAGCGCCGCAGGGTACTCCTATAATTCACCCCTCCACTTT
CASAAGYSYNSPLHF
>TRBV19|NA|NA|TRBJ1-1
TGTGCCAGTAGCCAGGGTCCGGGCACTGAAGCTTTCTTT
CASSQGPGTEAFF
>TRBV4-1|NA|NA|TRBJ1-3
TGCGCCAGCACCTCAGGTTCTGGAAACACCATATATTTT
CASTSGSGNTIYF
>TRBV27|NA|NA|TRBJ1-2
TGTGCCAGCAGTCCCATATACCAGGGGTATGGCTACACCTTC
CASSPIYQGYGYTF
>TRBV5-1|NA|TRBD1|TRBJ1-5
TGCGCCAGCAGCCCTACAGGGGATAGCCAGCCCCAGCATTTT
CASSPTGDSQPQHF
>TRBV5-1|NA|NA|TRBJ1-1
TGCGCCAGCAGCACTCTACCCCAGGGTTTGGGAATGAACACTGAAGCTTTCTTT
CASSTLPQGLGMNTEAFF
>TRBV7-9|NA|TRBD2|TRBJ2-2
TGTGCCAGCAGCTTCTGGCGCGGGGGGCTTCGCGCCGGGGAGCTGTTTTTT
CASSFWRGGLRAGELFF
>TRBV29-1|NA|NA|TRBJ1-1
TGCAGCGCCCAACCCACGGGGGAAAGGAGCACTGAAGCTTTCTTT
CSAQPTGERSTEAFF
>TRBV3-1/TRBV3-2|NA|TRBD2|TRBJ2-3
TGTGCCAGCAGCCAAGATCGAAGCGGGGGGCGGCCAGATACGCAGTATTTT
CASSQDRSGGRPDTQYF
>TRBV19|NA|NA|TRBJ1-2
TGTGCCAGTGGCCCGAGGGTAGGCTATGGCTACACCTTC
CASGPRVGYGYTF
>TRBV7-2|NA|TRBD1|TRBJ1-2
TGTGCCAGCAGCTTAGAGAGACAGGGGGCAGGTTTGAATGGCTACACCTTC
CASSLERQGAGLNGYTF
>TRBV5-1|NA|NA|TRBJ1-5
TGCGCCAGCAGCTTGGCGACATCCTATAGCAATCAGCCCCAGCATTTT
CASSLATSYSNQPQHF
>TRBV19|NA|TRBD1|TRBJ2-6
TGTGCCAGTAGTGGGACAGGTGGTAGGGCCAACGTCCTGACTTTC
CASSGTGGRANVLTF
>TRBV5-1|NA|TRBD2|TRBJ2-3
TGCGCCAGCAGCGTCGACATAGCGGGGGGCGCAGATACGCAGTATTTT
CASSVDIAGGADTQYF
>TRBV4-1|NA|NA|TRBJ2-2
TGCGCCAGCAGCCAAGATTCTGCGGGGCGGCGTTCAGCCGGGGAGCTGTTTTTT
CASSQDSAGRRSAGELFF
>TRBV5-6|NA|NA|TRBJ1-2
TGTGCCAGCAGCTCCCGGGTCCGTTTGAGCGATGGCTACACCTTC
CASSSRVRLSDGYTF
>TRBV5-4|NA|NA|TRBJ2-1
TGTGCCAGCAGCTTGGACAACTACAATGAGCAGTTCTTC
CASSLDNYNEQFF
>TRBV15|NA|NA|TRBJ1-4
TGTGCCACCAGCAGCTACTTCTCCTCGGGAGGTAATGAAAAACTGTTTTTT
CATSSYFSSGGNEKLFF
>TRBV10-3|NA|TRBD1|TRBJ2-7
TGTGCCATCAGAGGGACCGGGACAGGGCTCTACGAGCAGTACTTC
CAIRGTGTGLYEQYF
>TRBV9|NA|TRBD2|TRBJ2-3
TGTGCCAGCAGCGTACCTCTTTTCGGGGGGGACACAGATACGCAGTATTTT
CASSVPLFGGDTDTQYF
>TRBV12-3/TRBV12-4|NA|NA|TRBJ2-3
TGTGCCAGCAGTTTGGTGAGGCAAGATACGCAGTATTTT
CASSLVRQDTQYF
>TRBV9|NA|TRBD2|TRBJ2-3
TGTGCCAGCAGCGTGGGTAGCGGGGGGGCCTATACGCAGTATTTT
CASSVGSGGAYTQYF
>TRBV7-8|NA|NA|TRBJ1-2
TGTGCCAGCAGCCCACAAGGAGGAAAAACAGTTGGACGGAACTATGGCTACACCTTC
CASSPQGGKTVGRNYGYTF
>TRBV6-5|NA|NA|TRBJ1-6
TGTGCCAGCAGAAATACCGGCAGGGGAAATTCACCCCTCCACTTT
CASRNTGRGNSPLHF
>TRBV5-6|NA|TRBD1|TRBJ1-2
TGTGCCAGCAGCTTGTCAGGGGGTGGCTACACCTTC
CASSLSGGGYTF
>TRBV11-2|NA|TRBD1|TRBJ1-2
TGTGCCAGCAGAAGGACAGGAAAGTTGGGCTACACCTTC
CASRRTGKLGYTF
>TRBV19|NA|NA|TRBJ2-5
TGTGCCAGTAGTATCGGGGGGCCGGAGACCCAGTACTTC
CASSIGGPETQYF
>TRBV2|NA|NA|TRBJ1-2
TGTGCCAGCAGTGGTTACCCAGGGGACTATGGCTACACCTTC
CASSGYPGDYGYTF
>TRBV7-2|NA|TRBD1|TRBJ1-1
TGTGCCAGCAGCTTACAACAGGGGAGGGCTTTCTTT
CASSLQQGRAFF
>TRBV11-2|NA|NA|TRBJ2-3
TGTGCCAGCAGCTTAGGGAGATATAGCACAGATACGCAGTATTTT
CASSLGRYSTDTQYF
>TRBV28|NA|TRBD1|TRBJ2-1
TGTGCCAGCAGGACGGGACAGAAGCAGTTCTTC
CASRTGQKQFF
>TRBV7-9|NA|TRBD2|TRBJ2-3
TGTGCCAGCAGCTTACAGCGGGGGGTGGCAGATACGCAGTATTTT
CASSLQRGVADTQYF
>TRBV2|NA|NA|TRBJ1-2
TGTGCCAGTCACGAGGGCGAGGTTAACTATGGCTACACCTTC
CASHEGEVNYGYTF
>TRBV20-1|NA|NA|TRBJ2-1
TGCAGTATCTTGTACAATGAGCAGTTCTTC
CSILYNEQFF
>TRBV11-2|NA|TRBD1|TRBJ2-4
TGTGCCAGCAGCTTAGGTACAGGGGTCGACGCCAAAAACATTCAGTACTTC
CASSLGTGVDAKNIQYF
>TRBV11-2|once|TRBD2|TRBJ2-7
TGTGCCAGCAGCTTGAGTGTGCGGGGGGGCCTAGAGCAGTACTTC
CASSLSVRGGLEQYF
>TRBV14|NA|NA|TRBJ1-1
TGTGCCAGCAGCCAAGATTCCTGGGCGCGTGCTTTCTTT
CASSQDSWARAFF
>TRBV19|NA|TRBD1|TRBJ1-5
TGTGCCAGTAGTGCGACAGGGAATCAGCCCCAGCATTTT
CASSATGNQPQHF